This paragraph reports one TCR beta chain. Its specificity is unknown. Included as multiple sclerosis controls were treatment-naive patients who had stable or active relapsing-remitting disease. These data come from a study of CD8 T cells in Susac syndrome. General study findings and limits: The relatively small number of individuals in the TCR sequencing and HLA analysis was acknowledged by the study.

Reverse transcription of roughly 0.45 to 1 ug RNA used random hexamers. TCR beta CDR3 was amplified by immunoSEQ multiplex PCR. This amplification extended across 54 Vbeta and 13 Jbeta segments. TCRdb fed the immunoSEQ multiplex PCR reads into MiXCR, producing one record per CDR3 protein. The sample includes approximately 180,000 distinct CDR3 sequences, 90% to 96% of them seen just once. The source is a human donor with multiple sclerosis. Sequenced material: CD4+ T cells from PBMCs.

The CDR3 DNA reads as TGTGCCAGCAGCGGCCGAGGGACTATCACAGATACGCAGTATTTT. This codes for CASSGRGTITDTQYF. This chain joins TRBV7-9 and TRBJ2-3, with 7 bases fitting TRBD2. V gave up 5 bases and J gave up 2 bases; unmatched junction bases: 7. The germline V gene encodes CDR1 SEHNR and CDR2 FQNEAQ (reference sequence). CDR3 length equals 15 residues.